The T cell receptor beta chain described here comes from a study of CD8+ T cells in alopecia areata. Overall study: For treated patients, severity scores reflected the percentage of scalp area affected.

In this sample, this clone turned up a few times. After isolation, RNA underwent reverse transcription to generate cDNA as the sequencing template. Sequencing used immunoSEQ multiplex PCR; TCRdb keeps in-frame clones, though not all of them. The sample contains some 160,000 clones, about three fifths of which appear only once. Treatment specified: oral pan-JAK inhibitor, 5-10 mg twice daily. Sorted out of PBMCs were CD4+ T cells and CD8+ T cells. Germline CDR1 and CDR2: WNHNN and SYGVQD (reference sequence). Trimming took 4 bases from V and 5 from J; bases not matched to a gene: 10. The CDR3 runs to 15 residues.

The sequencing used CD4+ T cells sorted from blood, collected at week 4, from a patient treated with tofacitinib. This TCR was sampled from a human donor with alopecia areata. The chain carries TRBV10-1 and TRBJ2-5; TRBD2 matches 7 bases. The CDR3 nucleotides are TGCGCCAGCAGTGTCGCGGGGGAACCACGTGAGACCCAGTACTTC. Residues: CASSVAGEPRETQYF.